This T cell receptor beta chain appears in the sequencing data of a study of blood T cells in healthy people across ages (dated by TCRdb to the mid-2010s). Concerning the study at large: In model experiments, roughly one uniquely barcoded TCR beta cDNA molecule per two T cells was captured by template switching. Age-related changes in TCR beta repertoire diversity were measured in the study by deep sequencing normalized with unique cDNA molecular identifiers. For two donors (one aged 18 to 29 and one aged 80 or older), the study analyzed two additional independent replicas of 1 million unique cDNA reads from the same blood draw. To avoid experimental bias, donors of different ages were distributed randomly across sequencing lanes. The donors were split into four age groups: young (average around 15 years), middle-aged (more than 35), aged (roughly 65) and long-lived (over 75). The full study reports these points: Since profiling was done on bulk unsorted PBMCs, naive and antigen-experienced compartments could not be conclusively compared. Observed TCR beta diversity per million T cells fell roughly linearly with age, and a significant reduction was already apparent by age around 39. Because the CMV infection status of the donors was unknown, age-related changes in expanded clonotypes may potentially have been confounded. Observed TCR beta diversity correlated strongly with the percentage of naive T cells measured by flow cytometry. Estimates of total diversity based on one million sequenced T cells were considered lower bounds and underestimates. The long-lived group showed more naive CD4+ T cells, fewer expanded clones and increased TCR diversity than the aged group, suggesting age selection.

The junction carries 9 bases between V and J, which are trimmed by 4 bases and 6 bases respectively. The CDR3, cysteine through phenylalanine, is 13 amino acids long. Only the CDR3 region is kept as DNA, spanning 39 bases read in frame from base 1. Libraries were constructed by 5' RACE. Instrument used: Illumina HiSeq 2500. A second about 7 to 12 cycle PCR used a sample-barcoded 5' primer and a J-beta primer mix. A unique molecular identifier was introduced onto each TCR beta cDNA molecule by a template-switch 5' adaptor carrying 12 random nucleotides. Each sample yielded at least 3 million CDR3-containing paired-end reads. The Mint cDNA synthesis kit, primed by a TRBC-specific oligonucleotide, was used to synthesize first-strand cDNA from all RNA. Following uracil-DNA glycosylase treatment, a first 18-cycle PCR with universal primers M1SS and BC2_uni_R was performed on all cDNA. For the original study's pipeline: For normalization, 1 million high-quality reads, each with a distinct molecular identifier, were randomly selected from each sample. Reads sharing molecular identifiers were discarded rather than binned into consensus sequences. MiTCR, run with a Q25 quality threshold and the strictest error-elimination algorithm, handled CDR3 identification, clonotype clustering and error correction. A nonparametric unseen species model using Euler transformation provided a lower-bound estimate of total TCR beta diversity. TCRdb applied fastp at Q25 and MiXCR to the public reads, then kept only in-frame beta chains. Here each entry gathers all rows of one CDR3 protein and keeps the most common genes and DNA. What appears here as the V and J calls and clone size reflects TCRdb's work, not the paper's. The sample table lists about 640,000 distinct CDR3 sequences, around 54% of them with a count of one. The ten largest make up 35% to 40% of the sample.

A remark on this clonotype: Its specific antigen is unknown. Base qualities were left out, and no much larger clone turns up one base away.

The 39 donors, aged roughly 6 to 95 years, were systemically healthy Caucasian individuals from Russia. Each donor gave roughly 9 milliliters of peripheral blood, drawn into EDTA-treated Vacutainer tubes. Ficoll-Paque density-gradient centrifugation was used to isolate PBMCs, with at least 7 million per sample. Trizol reagent was used to extract total RNA from PBMCs, with at least 6 micrograms per sample. For every donor, an aliquot of PBMCs went through flow cytometry to measure the percentages of naive CD45RAhigh/CD27high T cells. The TCR was taken from a man aged 55 to 70 in good health. The rearranged segments are TRBV12-3 or TRBV12-4 and TRBJ2-2; the D gene cannot be resolved reliably. Sequenced input: blood. The CDR3 has the sequence CASSYFGPGELFF. The sequence in DNA is TGTGCCAGCAGTTATTTCGGGCCCGGGGAGCTGTTTTTT.